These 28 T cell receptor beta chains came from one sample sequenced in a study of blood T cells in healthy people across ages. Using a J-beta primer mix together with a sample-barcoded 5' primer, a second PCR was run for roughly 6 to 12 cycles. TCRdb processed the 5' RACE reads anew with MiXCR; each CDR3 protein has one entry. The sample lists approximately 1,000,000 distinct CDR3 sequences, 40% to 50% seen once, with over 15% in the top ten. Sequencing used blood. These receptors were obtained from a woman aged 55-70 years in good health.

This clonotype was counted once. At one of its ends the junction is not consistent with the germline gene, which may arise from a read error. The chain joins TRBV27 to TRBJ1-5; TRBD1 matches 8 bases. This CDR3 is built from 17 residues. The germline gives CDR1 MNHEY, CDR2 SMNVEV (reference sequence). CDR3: CANSLSVIGQGSQPQHF. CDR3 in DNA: TGTGCCAACAGTTTATCGGTTATCGGACAGGGATCGCAGCCCCAGCATTTT.

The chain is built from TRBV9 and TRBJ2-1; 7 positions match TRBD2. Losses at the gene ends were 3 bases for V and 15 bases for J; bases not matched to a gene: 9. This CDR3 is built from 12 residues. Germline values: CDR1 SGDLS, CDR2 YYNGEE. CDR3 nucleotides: TGTGCCAGCAGCGAGGGAGGGCACAAACGGTTCTTC. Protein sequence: CASSEGGHKRFF. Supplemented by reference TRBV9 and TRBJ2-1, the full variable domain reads DSGVTQTPKHLITATGQRVTLRCSPRSGDLSVYWYQQSLDQGLQFLIQYYNGEERAKGNILERFSAQQFPDLHSELNLSSLELGDSALYFCASSEGGHKRFFGPGTRLTVL.

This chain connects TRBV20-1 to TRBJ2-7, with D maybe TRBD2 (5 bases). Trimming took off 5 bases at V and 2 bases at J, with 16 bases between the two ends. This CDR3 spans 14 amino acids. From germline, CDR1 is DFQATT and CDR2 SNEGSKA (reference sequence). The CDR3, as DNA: TGCAGTGCTCCTCGGGAAGGCCTCACCTACGAGCAGTACTTC. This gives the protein CSAPREGLTYEQYF.

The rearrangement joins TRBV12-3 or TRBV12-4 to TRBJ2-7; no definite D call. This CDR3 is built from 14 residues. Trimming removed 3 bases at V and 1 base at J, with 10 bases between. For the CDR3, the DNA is TGTGCCAGCAGTTTTCAGACGGTTTCCTACGAGCAGTACTTC. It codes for CASSFQTVSYEQYF.

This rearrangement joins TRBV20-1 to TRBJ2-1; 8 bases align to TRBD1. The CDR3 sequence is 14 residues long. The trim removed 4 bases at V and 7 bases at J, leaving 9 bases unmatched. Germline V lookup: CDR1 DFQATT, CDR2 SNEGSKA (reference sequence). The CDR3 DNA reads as TGCAGTGCTAACGGGCAGGGGGCGCGGAATGAGCAGTTCTTC. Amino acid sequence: CSANGQGARNEQFF.

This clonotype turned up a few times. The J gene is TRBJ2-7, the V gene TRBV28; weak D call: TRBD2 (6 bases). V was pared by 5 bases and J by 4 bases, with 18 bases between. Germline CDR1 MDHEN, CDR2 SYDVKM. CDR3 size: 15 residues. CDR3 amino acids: CASSGAGWEMYEQYF. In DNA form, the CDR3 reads TGTGCCAGCAGTGGAGCGGGCTGGGAAATGTACGAGCAGTACTTC.

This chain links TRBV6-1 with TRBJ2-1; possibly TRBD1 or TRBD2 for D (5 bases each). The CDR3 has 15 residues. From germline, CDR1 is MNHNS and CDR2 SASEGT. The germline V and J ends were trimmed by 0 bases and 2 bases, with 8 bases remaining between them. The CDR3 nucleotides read TGTGCCAGCAGTGAAGCCGGGACGACCTACAATGAGCAGTTCTTC. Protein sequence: CASSEAGTTYNEQFF.

The CDR3 nucleotides read TGTGCCAGCAGCTCGACAGGGGTCGTTGAAAAACTGTTTTTT. The encoded protein is CASSSTGVVEKLFF. The V and J genes are TRBV7-9 and TRBJ1-4; TRBD1 matches at 8 bases. The CDR3 has 14 amino acids. V shed 4 bases, J shed 7 bases, and the junction held 5 bases outside the gene matches. Germline V CDR1 and CDR2: SEHNR, FQNEAQ (reference sequence).

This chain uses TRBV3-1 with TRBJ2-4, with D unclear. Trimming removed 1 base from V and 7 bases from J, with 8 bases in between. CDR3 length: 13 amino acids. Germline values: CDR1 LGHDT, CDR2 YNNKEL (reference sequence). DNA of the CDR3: TGTGCCAGCAGCCAAGCACTCGGGAACATTCAGTACTTC. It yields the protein CASSQALGNIQYF.

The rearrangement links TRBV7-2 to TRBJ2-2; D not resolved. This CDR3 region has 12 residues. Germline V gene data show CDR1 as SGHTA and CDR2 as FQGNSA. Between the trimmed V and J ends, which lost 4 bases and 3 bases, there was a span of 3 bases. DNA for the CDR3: TGTGCCAGCAGCTCCGACACCGGGGAGCTGTTTTTT. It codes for CASSSDTGELFF. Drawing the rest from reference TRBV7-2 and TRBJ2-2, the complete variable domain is GAGVSQSPSNKVTEKGKDVELRCDPISGHTALYWYRQSLGQGLEFLIYFQGNSAPDKSGLPSDRFSAERTGGSVSTLTIQRTQQEDSAVYLCASSSDTGELFFGEGSRLTVL.

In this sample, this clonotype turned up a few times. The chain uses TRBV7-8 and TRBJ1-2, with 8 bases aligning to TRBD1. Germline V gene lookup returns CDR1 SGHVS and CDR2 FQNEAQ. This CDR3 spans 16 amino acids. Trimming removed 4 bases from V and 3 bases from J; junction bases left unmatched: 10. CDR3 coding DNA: TGTGCCAGCAGCTCCTCCCGGGGACAGGCGTACTATGGCTACACCTTC. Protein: CASSSSRGQAYYGYTF.

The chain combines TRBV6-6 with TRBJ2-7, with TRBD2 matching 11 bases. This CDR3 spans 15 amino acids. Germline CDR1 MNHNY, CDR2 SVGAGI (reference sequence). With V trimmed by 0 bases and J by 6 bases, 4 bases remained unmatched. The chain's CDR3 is CASSYSPGLAVEQYF. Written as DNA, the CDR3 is TGTGCCAGCAGTTACTCGCCGGGACTAGCGGTCGAGCAGTACTTC.

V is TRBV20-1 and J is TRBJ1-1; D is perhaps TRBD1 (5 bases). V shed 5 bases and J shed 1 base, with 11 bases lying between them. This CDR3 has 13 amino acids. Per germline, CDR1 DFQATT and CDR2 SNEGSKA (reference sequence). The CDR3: CSASSGGNTEAFF. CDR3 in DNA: TGCAGTGCTTCATCGGGGGGGAACACTGAAGCTTTCTTT.

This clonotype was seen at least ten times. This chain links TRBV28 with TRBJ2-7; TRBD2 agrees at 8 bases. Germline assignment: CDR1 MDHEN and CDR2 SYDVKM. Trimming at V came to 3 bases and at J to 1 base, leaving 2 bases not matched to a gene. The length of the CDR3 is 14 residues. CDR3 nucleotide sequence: TGTGCCAGCAGTTTTACGGGAGGGTCCTACGAGCAGTACTTC. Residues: CASSFTGGSYEQYF.

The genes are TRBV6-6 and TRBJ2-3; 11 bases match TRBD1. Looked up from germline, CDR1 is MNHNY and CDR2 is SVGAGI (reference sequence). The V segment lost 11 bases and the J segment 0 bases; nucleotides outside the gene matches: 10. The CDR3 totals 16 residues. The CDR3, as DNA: TGTGCCTGCTACCCGGACAGGGGGCTTAGCACAGATACGCAGTATTTT. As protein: CACYPDRGLSTDTQYF.

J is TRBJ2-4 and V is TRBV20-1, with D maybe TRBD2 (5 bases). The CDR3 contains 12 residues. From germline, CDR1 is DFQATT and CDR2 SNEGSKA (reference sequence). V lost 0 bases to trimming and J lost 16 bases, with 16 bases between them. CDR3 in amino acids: CSARDPSTRDYF. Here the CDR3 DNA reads TGCAGTGCTAGAGATCCTAGCACTCGGGATTACTTC.

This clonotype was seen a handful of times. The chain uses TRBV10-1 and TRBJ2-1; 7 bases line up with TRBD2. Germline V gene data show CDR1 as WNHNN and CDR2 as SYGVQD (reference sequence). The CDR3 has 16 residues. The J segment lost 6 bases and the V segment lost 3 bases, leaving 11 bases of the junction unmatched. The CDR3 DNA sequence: TGCGCCAGCAGTGACTTAGCGGGTCCTCGGGGCAATGAGCAGTTCTTC. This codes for CASSDLAGPRGNEQFF.

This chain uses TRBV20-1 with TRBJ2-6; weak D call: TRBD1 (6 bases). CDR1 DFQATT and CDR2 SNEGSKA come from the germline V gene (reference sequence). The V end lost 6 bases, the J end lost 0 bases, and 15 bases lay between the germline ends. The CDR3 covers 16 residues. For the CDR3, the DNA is TGCAGTGCCCTGACAGGCCTACTCTCTGGGGCCAACGTCCTGACTTTC. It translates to CSALTGLLSGANVLTF.

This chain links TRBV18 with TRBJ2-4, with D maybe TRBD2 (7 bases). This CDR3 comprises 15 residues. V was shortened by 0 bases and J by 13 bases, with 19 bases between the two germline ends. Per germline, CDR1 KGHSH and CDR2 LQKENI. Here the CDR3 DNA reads TGTGCCAGCTCACCACCGGAAAGGGGGGGCTATGAGCAGTACTTC. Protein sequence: CASSPPERGGYEQYF.

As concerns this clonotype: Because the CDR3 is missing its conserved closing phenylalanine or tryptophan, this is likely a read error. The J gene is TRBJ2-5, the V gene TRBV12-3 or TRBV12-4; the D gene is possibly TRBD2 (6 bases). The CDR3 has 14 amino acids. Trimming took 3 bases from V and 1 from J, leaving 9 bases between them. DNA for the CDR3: TGTGCCAGCAGTTTTTCTAGCGCCCAAGAGACCCAGTACTTA. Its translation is CASSFSSAQETQYL.

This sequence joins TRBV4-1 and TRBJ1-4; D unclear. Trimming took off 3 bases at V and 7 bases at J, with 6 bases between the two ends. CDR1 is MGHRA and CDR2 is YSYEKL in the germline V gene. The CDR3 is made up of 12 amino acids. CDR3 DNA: TGCGCCAGCAGCCAGCATGGTGAAAAACTGTTTTTT. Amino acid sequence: CASSQHGEKLFF.

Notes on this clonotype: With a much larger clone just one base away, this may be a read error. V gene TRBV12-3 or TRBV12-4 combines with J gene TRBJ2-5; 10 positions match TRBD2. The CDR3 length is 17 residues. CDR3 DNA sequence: TGTACCAGCAGTTCCGAAGGACTAGCGGCAAGCCAAGAGACCCAGTACTTC. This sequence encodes CTSSSEGLAASQETQYF.

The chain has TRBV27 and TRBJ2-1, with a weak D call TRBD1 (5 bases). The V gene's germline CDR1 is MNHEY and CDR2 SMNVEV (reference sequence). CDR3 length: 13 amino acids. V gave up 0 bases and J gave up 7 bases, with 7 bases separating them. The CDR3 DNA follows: TGTGCCAGCAGTTTATCACACAGGAATGAGCAGTTCTTC. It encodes CASSLSHRNEQFF.

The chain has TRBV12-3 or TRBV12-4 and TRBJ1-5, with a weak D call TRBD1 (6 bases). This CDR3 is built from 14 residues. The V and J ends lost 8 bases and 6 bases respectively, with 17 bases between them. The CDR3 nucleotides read TGTGCCAGCCGGACAGTTTGGGGTGGTCAGCCCCAGCATTTT. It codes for CASRTVWGGQPQHF.

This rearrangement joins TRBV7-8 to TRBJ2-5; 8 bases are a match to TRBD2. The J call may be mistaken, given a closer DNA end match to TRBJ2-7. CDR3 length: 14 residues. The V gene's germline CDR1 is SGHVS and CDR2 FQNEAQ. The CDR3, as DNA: TGTGCCAGCTCTATATCGGGAGGGCCCTACGAGCAGTACTTC. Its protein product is CASSISGGPYEQYF.

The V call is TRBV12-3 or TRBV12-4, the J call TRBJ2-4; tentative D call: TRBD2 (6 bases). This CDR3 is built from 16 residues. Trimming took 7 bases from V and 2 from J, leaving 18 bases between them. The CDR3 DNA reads TGTGCCAGCACCCATGGGACCGCGGGAACCAAAAACATTCAGTACTTC. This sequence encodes CASTHGTAGTKNIQYF.

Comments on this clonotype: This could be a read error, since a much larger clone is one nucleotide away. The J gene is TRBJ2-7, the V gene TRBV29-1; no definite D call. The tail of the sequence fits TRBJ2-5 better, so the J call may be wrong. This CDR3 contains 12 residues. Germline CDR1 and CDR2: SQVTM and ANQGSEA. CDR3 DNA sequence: TGCAGCGGCCGCAGTGGGCATGAGACCCAGTACTTC. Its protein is CSGRSGHETQYF.

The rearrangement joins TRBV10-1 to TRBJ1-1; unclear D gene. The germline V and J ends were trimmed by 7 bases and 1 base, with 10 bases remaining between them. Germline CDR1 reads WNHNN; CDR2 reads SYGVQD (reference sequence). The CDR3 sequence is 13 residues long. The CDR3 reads CASKETPNTEAFF. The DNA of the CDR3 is TGCGCCAGCAAAGAAACCCCGAACACTGAAGCTTTCTTT.